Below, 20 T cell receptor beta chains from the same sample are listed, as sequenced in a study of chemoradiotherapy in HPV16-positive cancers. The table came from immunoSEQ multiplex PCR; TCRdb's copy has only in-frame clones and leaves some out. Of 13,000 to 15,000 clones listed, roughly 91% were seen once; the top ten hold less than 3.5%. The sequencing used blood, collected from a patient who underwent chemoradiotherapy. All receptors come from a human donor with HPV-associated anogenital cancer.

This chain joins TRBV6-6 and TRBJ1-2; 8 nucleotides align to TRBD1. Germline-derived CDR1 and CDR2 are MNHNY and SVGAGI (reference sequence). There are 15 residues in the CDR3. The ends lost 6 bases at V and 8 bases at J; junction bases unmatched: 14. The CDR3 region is CASSFPLGQGYGYTF. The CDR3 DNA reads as TGTGCCAGCAGCTTCCCTCTAGGACAGGGCTACGGCTACACCTTC.

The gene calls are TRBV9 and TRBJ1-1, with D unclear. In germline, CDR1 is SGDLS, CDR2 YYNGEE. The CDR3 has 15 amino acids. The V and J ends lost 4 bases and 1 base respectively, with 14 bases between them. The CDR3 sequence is CASSPLAGGNTEAFF. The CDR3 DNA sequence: TGTGCCAGCAGCCCCCTCGCCGGAGGGAACACTGAAGCTTTCTTT.

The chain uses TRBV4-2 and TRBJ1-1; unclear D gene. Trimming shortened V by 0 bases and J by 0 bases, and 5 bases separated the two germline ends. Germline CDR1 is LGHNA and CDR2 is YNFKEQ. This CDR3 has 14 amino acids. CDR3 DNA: TGTGCCAGCAGCCAAGATGGCATGAACACTGAAGCTTTCTTT. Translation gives CASSQDGMNTEAFF.

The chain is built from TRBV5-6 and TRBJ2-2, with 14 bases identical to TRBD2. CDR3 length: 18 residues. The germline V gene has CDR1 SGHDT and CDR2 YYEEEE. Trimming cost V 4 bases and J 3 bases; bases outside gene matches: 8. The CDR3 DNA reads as TGTGCCAGCAGCGGAGGACTAGCGGGGGGATGGTACACCGGGGAGCTGTTTTTT. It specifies CASSGGLAGGWYTGELFF.

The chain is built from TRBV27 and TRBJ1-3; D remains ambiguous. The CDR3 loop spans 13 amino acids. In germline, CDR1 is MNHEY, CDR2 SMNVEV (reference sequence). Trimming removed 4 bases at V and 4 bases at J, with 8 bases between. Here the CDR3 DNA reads TGTGCCAGCAGTTCTTATGTCGGAAACACCATATATTTT. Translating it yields CASSSYVGNTIYF.

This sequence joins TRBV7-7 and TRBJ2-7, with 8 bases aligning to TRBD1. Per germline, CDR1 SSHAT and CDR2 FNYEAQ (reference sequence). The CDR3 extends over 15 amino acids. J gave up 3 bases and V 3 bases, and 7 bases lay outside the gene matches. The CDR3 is CASSLRFGTGYEQYF. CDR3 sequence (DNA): TGTGCCAGCAGCTTGAGGTTCGGGACAGGCTACGAGCAGTACTTC. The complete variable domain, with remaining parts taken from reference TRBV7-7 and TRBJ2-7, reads GAGVSQSPRYKVTKRGQDVTLRCDPISSHATLYWYQQALGQGPEFLTYFNYEAQPDKSGLPSDRFSAERPEGSISTLTIQRTEQRDSAMYRCASSLRFGTGYEQYFGPGTRLTVT.

CDR3 sequence: CASSLKRNTEAFF. The CDR3 nucleotides read TGTGCCAGCAGCTTAAAAAGGAACACTGAAGCTTTCTTT. This rearrangement joins TRBV11-2 to TRBJ1-1; D ambiguous. V lost 2 bases, J lost 1 base, and 5 bases lay in between. The CDR3 runs 13 residues. Germline V gene lookup returns CDR1 SGHAT and CDR2 FQNNGV.

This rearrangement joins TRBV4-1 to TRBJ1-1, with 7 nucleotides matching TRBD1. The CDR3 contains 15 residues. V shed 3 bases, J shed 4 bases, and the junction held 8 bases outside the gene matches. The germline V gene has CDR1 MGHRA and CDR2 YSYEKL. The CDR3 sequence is CASSHPGGRSTEAFF. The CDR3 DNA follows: TGCGCCAGCAGCCACCCAGGGGGTCGGTCCACTGAAGCTTTCTTT.

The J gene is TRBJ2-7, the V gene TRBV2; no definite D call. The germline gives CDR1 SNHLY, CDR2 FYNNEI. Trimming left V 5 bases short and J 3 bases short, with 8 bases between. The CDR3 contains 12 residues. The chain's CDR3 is CASSFDGYEQYF. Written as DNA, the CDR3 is TGTGCCAGCAGTTTCGACGGCTACGAGCAGTACTTC. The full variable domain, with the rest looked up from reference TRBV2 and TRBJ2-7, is EPEVTQTPSHQVTQMGQEVILRCVPISNHLYFYWYRQILGQKVEFLVSFYNNEISEKSEIFDDQFSVERPDGSNFTLKIRSTKLEDSAMYFCASSFDGYEQYFGPGTRLTVT.

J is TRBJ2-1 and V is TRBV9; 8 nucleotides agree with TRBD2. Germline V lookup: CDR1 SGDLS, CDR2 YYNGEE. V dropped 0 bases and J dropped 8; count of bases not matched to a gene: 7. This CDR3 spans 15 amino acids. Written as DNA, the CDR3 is TGTGCCAGCAGCGTAGCCAGCGGGGGCCTCGATGAGCAGTTCTTC. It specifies CASSVASGGLDEQFF.

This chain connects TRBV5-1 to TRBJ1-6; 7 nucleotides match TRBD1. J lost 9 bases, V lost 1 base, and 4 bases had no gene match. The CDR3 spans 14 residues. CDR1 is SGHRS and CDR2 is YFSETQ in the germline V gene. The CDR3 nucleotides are TGCGCCAGCAGCTTGACAGGGGTCACTTCACCCCTCCACTTT. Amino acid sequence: CASSLTGVTSPLHF.

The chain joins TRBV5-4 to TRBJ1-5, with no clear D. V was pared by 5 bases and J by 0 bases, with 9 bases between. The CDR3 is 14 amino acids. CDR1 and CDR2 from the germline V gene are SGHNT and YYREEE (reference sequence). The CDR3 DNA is TGTGCCAGCAGTCAGGACGGTAGCAATCAGCCCCAGCATTTT. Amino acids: CASSQDGSNQPQHF.

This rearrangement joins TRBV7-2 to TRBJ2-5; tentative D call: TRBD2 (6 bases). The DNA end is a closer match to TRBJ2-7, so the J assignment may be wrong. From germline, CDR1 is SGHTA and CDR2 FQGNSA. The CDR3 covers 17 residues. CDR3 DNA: TGTGCCAGCAGCTTAGCTGGTGGAGGGGATGAGGTCTACGAGCAGTACTTC. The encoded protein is CASSLAGGGDEVYEQYF.

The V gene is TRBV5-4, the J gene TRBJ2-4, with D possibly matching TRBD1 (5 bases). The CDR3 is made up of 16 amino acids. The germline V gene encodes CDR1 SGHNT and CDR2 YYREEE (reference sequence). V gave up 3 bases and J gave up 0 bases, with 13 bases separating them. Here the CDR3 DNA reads TGTGCCAGCAGCTCCCCAGGGCTTGAAGCCAAAAACATTCAGTACTTC. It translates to CASSSPGLEAKNIQYF.

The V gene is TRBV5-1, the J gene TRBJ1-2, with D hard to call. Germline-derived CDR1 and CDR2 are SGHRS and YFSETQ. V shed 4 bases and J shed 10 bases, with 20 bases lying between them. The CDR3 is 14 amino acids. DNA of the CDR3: TGCGCCAGCAGCCCAGGCACGGGAGGTAGGCTCTACACCTTC. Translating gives CASSPGTGGRLYTF.

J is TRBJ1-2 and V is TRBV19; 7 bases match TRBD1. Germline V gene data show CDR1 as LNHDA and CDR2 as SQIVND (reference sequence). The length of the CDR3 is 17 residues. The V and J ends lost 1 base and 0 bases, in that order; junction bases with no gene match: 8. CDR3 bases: TGTGCCAGTAGTATAGCCACTAGGGACAGAGCTAACTATGGCTACACCTTC. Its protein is CASSIATRDRANYGYTF.

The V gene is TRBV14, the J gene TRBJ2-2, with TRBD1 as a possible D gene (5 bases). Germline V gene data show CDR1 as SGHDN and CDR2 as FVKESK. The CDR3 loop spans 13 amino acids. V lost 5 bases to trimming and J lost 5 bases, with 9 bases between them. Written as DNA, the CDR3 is TGTGCCAGCAGCAGACAGACGACCGGGGAGCTGTTTTTT. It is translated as CASSRQTTGELFF.

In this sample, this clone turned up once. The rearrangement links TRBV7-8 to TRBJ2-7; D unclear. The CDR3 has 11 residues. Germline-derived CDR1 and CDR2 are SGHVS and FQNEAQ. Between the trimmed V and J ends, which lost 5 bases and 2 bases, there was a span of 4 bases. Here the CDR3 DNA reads TGTGCCAGCAGCCCCGCCTACGAGCAGTACTTC. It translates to CASSPAYEQYF.

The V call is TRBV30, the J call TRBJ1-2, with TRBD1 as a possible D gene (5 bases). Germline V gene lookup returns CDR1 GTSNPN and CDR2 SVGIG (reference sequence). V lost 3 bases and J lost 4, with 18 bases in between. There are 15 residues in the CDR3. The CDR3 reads CAWRNTWGGGYGYTF. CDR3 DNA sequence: TGTGCCTGGAGAAACACCTGGGGGGGTGGCTATGGCTACACCTTC.

DNA for the CDR3: TGTGCCAGCTCACCCACAGGGTACTTCTCACCCCTCCACTTT. It translates to CASSPTGYFSPLHF. This chain uses TRBV18 with TRBJ1-6, with TRBD1 as a possible D gene (6 bases). The CDR3 length is 14 residues. V was shortened by 3 bases and J by 10 bases, with 13 bases between the two germline ends. Germline V gene data show CDR1 as KGHSH and CDR2 as LQKENI. Filled out from reference TRBV18 and TRBJ1-6, the complete variable domain reads NAGVMQNPRHLVRRRGQEARLRCSPMKGHSHVYWYRQLPEEGLKFMVYLQKENIIDESGMPKERFSAEFPKEGPSILRIQQVVRGDSAAYFCASSPTGYFSPLHFGNGTRLTVT.